The 17 T cell receptor beta chains presented below share a single source sample, sequenced in a study of cytomegalovirus exposure and HLA in healthy donors. The PCR had 60 Vbeta and 13 Jbeta primers. Clones were sequenced by immunoSEQ multiplex PCR, and TCRdb holds only the in-frame ones, with some missing. The table lists about 180,000 clones, around four fifths of them singletons. The sample consisted of PBMCs. The receptors shown here come from a boy aged 2 to 10 in good health and CMV-seronegative.

The DNA for the CDR3 is TGTGCCAGCAGCCTACAGGGCATGTGGCGTAGCTCCTACAATGAGCAGTTCTTC. Translated, it gives CASSLQGMWRSSYNEQFF. The V call is TRBV5-6, the J call TRBJ2-1; D perhaps matches TRBD1 (6 bases). Per the germline V gene, CDR1 is SGHDT and CDR2 is YYEEEE. Trimming pared 4 bases from V and 0 bases from J, leaving 20 bases between. The CDR3 loop spans 18 amino acids.

The V and J genes are TRBV15 and TRBJ2-3, with 8 bases lining up with TRBD2. Germline lookup yields CDR1 LNHNV and CDR2 YYDKDF (reference sequence). V trimming: 0 bases; J trimming: 2 bases; junction bases outside the gene matches: 1. This CDR3 has 15 amino acids. In DNA, the CDR3 is TGTGCCACCAGCAGAGATAGCGGGAACACAGATACGCAGTATTTT. Translated: CATSRDSGNTDTQYF. The complete variable domain, with remaining parts taken from reference TRBV15 and TRBJ2-3, reads DAMVIQNPRYQVTQFGKPVTLSCSQTLNHNVMYWYQQKSSQAPKLLFHYYDKDFNNEADTPDNFQSRRPNTSFCFLDIRSPGLGDTAMYLCATSRDSGNTDTQYFGPGTRLTVL.

The chain has TRBV10-2 and TRBJ2-2, with D maybe TRBD1 (5 bases). Trimming left V 10 bases short and J 6 bases short, with 12 bases between. Germline V gene lookup returns CDR1 WSHSY and CDR2 SAAADI. The CDR3 consists of 12 residues. The CDR3 is CATQGEAGELFF. CDR3 sequence (DNA): TGCGCCACCCAGGGCGAGGCCGGGGAGCTGTTTTTT.

The gene calls are TRBV2 and TRBJ2-7, with a tentative D call TRBD1 (6 bases). The CDR3 extends over 12 amino acids. The V end was cut by 4 bases, the J end by 4 bases, with 8 bases between. Germline CDR1 is SNHLY and CDR2 is FYNNEI. In DNA form, the CDR3 reads TGTGCCAGCAGTGGACAGGTATACGAGCAGTACGTC. Protein product: CASSGQVYEQYV.

The chain has TRBV2 and TRBJ1-2; no clear D gene. V dropped 6 bases and J dropped 4 bases, with 18 bases sitting between them. CDR1 SNHLY and CDR2 FYNNEI come from the germline V gene. The CDR3 has 15 amino acids. CDR3 nucleotide sequence: TGTGCCAGCAGGACGGATGGCCCGCAGGTCTATGGCTACACCTTC. Encoded protein: CASRTDGPQVYGYTF.

This rearrangement joins TRBV6-5 to TRBJ2-7; D possibly corresponds to TRBD2 (6 bases). The V end was cut by 0 bases, the J end by 4 bases, with 7 bases between. There are 13 residues in the CDR3. Per the germline V gene, CDR1 is MNHEY and CDR2 is SVGAGI. In nucleotides, the CDR3 is TGTGCCAGCAGTTACTCGACTAGTTACGAGCAGTACGTC. Amino acids: CASSYSTSYEQYV.

This clone was recorded once. This chain joins TRBV7-2 and TRBJ2-5, with 13 bases that match TRBD2. The germline V gene has CDR1 SGHTA and CDR2 FQGNSA. This CDR3 is built from 17 residues. V gave up 5 bases and J gave up 3 bases; unmatched junction bases: 9. CDR3 in DNA: TGTGCCAGCAGCATTTCTGGACTAGCGGGAGAGGAAGAGACCCAGTACTTC. This encodes CASSISGLAGEEETQYF.

This chain connects TRBV6-5 to TRBJ1-2, with D perhaps matching TRBD1 (5 bases). In germline, CDR1 is MNHEY, CDR2 SVGAGI. V lost 6 bases and J 3 bases, leaving 17 bases between the germline ends. The CDR3 covers 15 residues. The CDR3: CASSLTVLGDYGYTF. CDR3 nucleotide sequence: TGTGCCAGCAGCCTCACAGTCTTAGGGGACTATGGCTACACCTTC.

The chain joins TRBV19 to TRBJ2-1; 13 bases are a match to TRBD2. Germline V gene sequence: CDR1 LNHDA, CDR2 SQIVND (reference sequence). CDR3 length: 14 residues. After removal of 8 bases from V and 6 bases from J, the junction contained 4 bases not matched to a gene. The CDR3 DNA reads as TGTGCCAGTCAGACTAGCGGGAGGCGCAATGAGCAGTTCTTC. It encodes CASQTSGRRNEQFF.

J is TRBJ1-5 and V is TRBV30, with D hard to call. Germline V gene data show CDR1 as GTSNPN and CDR2 as SVGIG (reference sequence). CDR3 length: 15 amino acids. V dropped 2 bases and J dropped 2 bases, with 13 bases sitting between them. CDR3 sequence: CAWSLRGTGNQPQHF. The CDR3 DNA sequence: TGTGCCTGGAGTCTCCGGGGAACGGGCAATCAGCCCCAGCATTTT.

V is TRBV9 and J is TRBJ1-4, with D perhaps TRBD1 (5 bases). Germline CDR1 and CDR2: SGDLS and YYNGEE. The CDR3 contains 15 residues. Trimming cost V 3 bases and J 0 bases, with 9 bases left between them. Here the CDR3 reads CASSAGGTTNEKLFF. The CDR3 nucleotides read TGTGCCAGCAGCGCCGGGGGAACAACTAATGAAAAACTGTTTTTT.

V usage is TRBV30 and J usage is TRBJ1-1; D may be TRBD1 (5 bases). V was clipped by 1 base and J by 1 base, with 10 bases between them. This CDR3 is 14 amino acids long. CDR1 is GTSNPN, CDR2 SVGIG, per germline (reference sequence). The CDR3 DNA follows: TGTGCCTGGAGTGCAGGGAGGGGGAACACTGAAGCTTTCTTT. This translates into CAWSAGRGNTEAFF.

In this sample, this clone turned up a few times. The DNA for the CDR3 is TGTGCCAGCAGCTTATGGGGCTTTCCCGGGGGGAATGAGCAGTTCTTC. Translating gives CASSLWGFPGGNEQFF. This chain links TRBV11-2 with TRBJ2-1; 7 nucleotides match TRBD2. The CDR3 runs to 16 residues. Trimming removed 2 bases from V and 7 bases from J; junction bases left unmatched: 11. Germline V gene sequence: CDR1 SGHAT, CDR2 FQNNGV.

Turning to this clone: Other DNA sequences in the same sample also yield this CDR3. This chain joins TRBV7-2 and TRBJ2-1; 7 bases are a match to TRBD2. There are 14 residues in the CDR3. The germline V gene has CDR1 SGHTA and CDR2 FQGNSA. V dropped 1 base and J dropped 6; count of bases not matched to a gene: 3. CDR3 in amino acids: CASSLVGGSNEQFF. In nucleotides, the CDR3 is TGTGCCAGCAGCTTAGTGGGCGGGAGCAATGAGCAGTTCTTC.

This chain connects TRBV28 to TRBJ2-3, with D possibly matching TRBD1 (6 bases). The V and J ends lost 6 bases and 4 bases respectively, with 14 bases between them. This CDR3 region has 14 residues. Germline CDR1 and CDR2: MDHEN and SYDVKM. CDR3 sequence: CASRETGFADTQYF. In DNA, the CDR3 is TGTGCCAGCAGGGAAACAGGGTTCGCAGATACGCAGTATTTT. The entire variable domain, with the rest obtained from reference TRBV28 and TRBJ2-3, is as follows: DVKVTQSSRYLVKRTGEKVFLECVQDMDHENMFWYRQDPGLGLRLIYFSYDVKMKEKGDIPEGYSVSREKKERFSLILESASTNQTSMYLCASRETGFADTQYFGPGTRLTVL.

The chain combines TRBV2 with TRBJ1-1; 10 nucleotides match TRBD1. CDR3 length equals 16 residues. J lost 0 bases, V lost 5 bases, and 6 bases had no gene match. Germline lookup yields CDR1 SNHLY and CDR2 FYNNEI. The CDR3 DNA reads as TGTGCCAGCAGTATCCGGGACAGGGGATTGAACACTGAAGCTTTCTTT. This codes for CASSIRDRGLNTEAFF.

The J gene is TRBJ1-2, the V gene TRBV7-9; D is unresolved. Germline-derived CDR1 and CDR2 are SEHNR and FQNEAQ (reference sequence). CDR3 length: 14 residues. Trimming shortened V by 1 base and J by 4 bases, and 10 bases separated the two germline ends. The CDR3 spells CASSLVTMSYGYTF. The CDR3, as DNA: TGTGCCAGCAGCTTAGTTACGATGAGCTATGGCTACACCTTC. The variable domain in full, completed from reference TRBV7-9 and TRBJ1-2, reads DTGVSQNPRHKITKRGQNVTFRCDPISEHNRLYWYRQTLGQGPEFLTYFQNEAQLEKSRLLSDRFSAERPKGSFSTLEIQRTEQGDSAMYLCASSLVTMSYGYTFGSGTRLTVV.